One sample yielded the 23 T cell receptor beta chains listed below, sequenced in a study of blood T cell repertoires in COVID-19. TCRdb's table, derived via immunoSEQ multiplex PCR, lists solely in-frame clones and lacks some. The top ten hold around 0.78% of the sample, which has under 300,000 clones, approximately 91% seen once. Sequencing used peripheral blood. Every receptor here comes from a woman aged 25 to 39 with acute or convalescent COVID-19.

This clone has a single count. The chain combines TRBV6-6 with TRBJ2-7; 11 positions match TRBD1. This CDR3 has 16 amino acids. Germline V gene lookup returns CDR1 MNHNY and CDR2 SVGAGI (reference sequence). Germline trimming cut 7 bases from V and 3 bases from J; bases unmatched to any gene: 11. This chain's CDR3 is CASTDTGGTGGYEQYF. CDR3 DNA: TGTGCCAGCACAGACACGGGCGGGACAGGGGGCTACGAGCAGTACTTC.

This clone showed up just once. The genes are TRBV12-3 or TRBV12-4 and TRBJ2-5; D unresolved. With 5 bases removed from V and 5 bases from J, the gap between germline ends came to 9 bases. This CDR3 has 12 amino acids. The CDR3 is CASSTAGETQYF. The DNA of the CDR3 is TGTGCCAGCAGTACCGCCGGTGAGACCCAGTACTTC.

This chain uses TRBV7-2 with TRBJ2-5; TRBD1 is a possible D gene (5 bases). Trimming took off 4 bases at V and 6 bases at J, with 18 bases between the two ends. Germline V lookup: CDR1 SGHTA, CDR2 FQGNSA. This CDR3 has 15 amino acids. This chain's CDR3 is CASSSGSPMTKTQYF. For the CDR3, the DNA is TGTGCCAGCAGCTCAGGGTCCCCCATGACGAAGACCCAGTACTTC.

V usage is TRBV4-3 and J usage is TRBJ1-1; D ambiguous. V dropped 1 base and J dropped 1 base, with 7 bases sitting between them. The CDR3 consists of 14 residues. Germline values: CDR1 LGHNA, CDR2 YSLEER. The CDR3 loop reads CASSQGRRNTEAFF. The CDR3 DNA is TGCGCCAGCAGCCAAGGGAGGAGGAACACTGAAGCTTTCTTT.

The rearrangement joins TRBV3-1 (or the pseudogene TRBV3-2) to TRBJ2-7, with D perhaps TRBD2 (6 bases). The V end lost 4 bases, the J end lost 4 bases, and 11 bases lay between the germline ends. CDR1 and CDR2 (germline): LGHDT, YNNKEL (reference sequence). This CDR3 is 13 amino acids long. DNA for the CDR3: TGTGCCAGCAGCCTCAGACTAGAATACGAGCAGTACTTC. Translating gives CASSLRLEYEQYF.

The rearrangement joins TRBV30 to TRBJ2-1; 9 bases are a match to TRBD2. The length of the CDR3 is 17 residues. CDR1 and CDR2 from the germline V gene are GTSNPN and SVGIG (reference sequence). V gave up 2 bases and J gave up 4 bases; unmatched junction bases: 12. CDR3 bases: TGTGCCTGGAGTAGGGGTTTAGCGGGAGTAGGGTACAATGAGCAGTTCTTC. Its protein product is CAWSRGLAGVGYNEQFF.

This clone was counted a single time. V gene TRBV9 combines with J gene TRBJ2-3; TRBD1 aligns across 7 bases. Germline V gene lookup returns CDR1 SGDLS and CDR2 YYNGEE. This CDR3 region has 16 residues. V dropped 0 bases and J dropped 5; count of bases not matched to a gene: 9. The CDR3 coding sequence is TGTGCCAGCAGCGTAGATGAGGGGGCCTGGGTAGATACGCAGTATTTT. Its translation is CASSVDEGAWVDTQYF.

The rearrangement joins TRBV7-9 to TRBJ2-1; no reliable D call. Germline V lookup: CDR1 SEHNR, CDR2 FQNEAQ (reference sequence). V shed 9 bases and J shed 4 bases, with 10 bases lying between them. The CDR3 has 12 residues. The CDR3 here is CARGGVYNEQFF. Here the CDR3 DNA reads TGTGCCAGAGGCGGTGTTTACAATGAGCAGTTCTTC.

This rearrangement joins TRBV7-6 to TRBJ2-1; D not certain. Germline V CDR1 and CDR2: SGHVS, FNYEAQ. The CDR3 has 14 residues. The ends were cut back, 4 bases at V and 8 bases at J, with 15 bases in the middle. The CDR3 sequence: CASSSYLPGDEQFF. CDR3 nucleotide sequence: TGTGCCAGCAGCTCCTATCTTCCAGGTGATGAGCAGTTCTTC.

This clone has only a few counts. The V gene is TRBV3-1 (or the pseudogene TRBV3-2), the J gene TRBJ1-1, with a tentative D call TRBD1 (6 bases). Germline CDR1 reads LGHDT; CDR2 reads YNNKEL (reference sequence). The CDR3 sequence is 15 residues long. The V gene lost 2 bases and the J gene lost 6 bases, with 16 bases spanning the gap. CDR3 sequence reads: CASSQPRAGAAEAFF. DNA of the CDR3: TGTGCCAGCAGCCAACCGAGGGCAGGGGCGGCTGAAGCTTTCTTT.

The V gene is TRBV19, the J gene TRBJ2-7; 15 bases align to TRBD2. The length of the CDR3 is 15 residues. V lost 5 bases to trimming and J lost 6 bases; unmatched junction nucleotides: 5. Germline values: CDR1 LNHDA, CDR2 SQIVND (reference sequence). CDR3: CASSEPGLAGGEQYF. In DNA form, the CDR3 reads TGTGCCAGTAGTGAGCCGGGACTAGCGGGAGGCGAGCAGTACTTC.

The genes are TRBV6-2 or TRBV6-3 and TRBJ1-3, with D tentatively TRBD1 (6 bases). The CDR3 loop spans 16 amino acids. CDR1 is MNHEY, CDR2 SVGEGT, per germline. The germline V and J ends were trimmed by 0 bases and 3 bases, with 12 bases remaining between them. CDR3 nucleotides: TGTGCCAGCAGTTACTCCGGGACACAATTTGGAAACACCATATATTTT. Its translation: CASSYSGTQFGNTIYF.

The chain is built from TRBV10-3 and TRBJ2-1, with 9 nucleotides matching TRBD2. This CDR3 spans 18 amino acids. V was pared by 11 bases and J by 0 bases, with 17 bases of the junction left unmatched. The germline V gene has CDR1 ENHRY and CDR2 SYGVKD. The CDR3 loop is CASHSRGSGGSSYNEQFF. In nucleotides, the CDR3 is TGTGCCTCTCATTCGCGGGGTAGCGGGGGTAGCTCCTACAATGAGCAGTTCTTC.

The rearrangement links TRBV11-3 to TRBJ2-7; 8 bases match TRBD2. Germline CDR1 reads SGHNT; CDR2 reads YENEEA. The CDR3 runs 15 residues. Unmatched junction bases numbered 7, after V lost 5 bases and J lost 1 base. The CDR3, as DNA: TGTGCCAGCAGCCTTCGTAGCGGGATATCCTACGAGCAGTACTTC. It translates to CASSLRSGISYEQYF.

The rearrangement joins TRBV5-1 to TRBJ1-5; unclear D gene. The germline V gene has CDR1 SGHRS and CDR2 YFSETQ. The CDR3 totals 14 residues. Trimming shortened V by 3 bases and J by 4 bases, and 11 bases separated the two germline ends. Here the CDR3 reads CASSWVGGNQPQHF. CDR3 DNA: TGCGCCAGCAGCTGGGTGGGCGGGAATCAGCCCCAGCATTTT.

The chain employs TRBV19 and TRBJ2-7; 8 nucleotides line up with TRBD1. J lost 4 bases, V lost 6 bases, and 8 bases had no gene match. Per germline, CDR1 LNHDA and CDR2 SQIVND (reference sequence). This CDR3 has 14 amino acids. The CDR3 nucleotides read TGTGCCAGTAGCCTACCAGGGGGCGGGTACGAGCAGTACTTC. It encodes CASSLPGGGYEQYF.

This chain uses TRBV7-9 with TRBJ2-5; no clear D gene. Germline-derived CDR1 and CDR2 are SEHNR and FQNEAQ (reference sequence). V was clipped by 5 bases and J by 3 bases, with 7 bases between them. The CDR3 has 12 amino acids. The CDR3 DNA follows: TGTGCCAGCAGCCCATCTAAAGAGACCCAGTACTTC. Translated: CASSPSKETQYF.

Ten or more counts support this clone. V usage is TRBV21-1 and J usage is TRBJ1-5. TRBV21-1 is given as a pseudogene. This CDR3 has 13 amino acids. The CDR3 loop is CASSKGGGQPQHF. CDR3 coding DNA: TGTGCCAGCAGCAAAGGCGGCGGACAGCCCCAGCATTTT.

This clone was seen just once. The chain combines TRBV7-6 with TRBJ2-3; a weak D match, TRBD1 (5 bases). Deletions cut 5 bases from V and 3 bases from J, with 18 bases between. Germline loops: CDR1 SGHVS, CDR2 FNYEAQ. This CDR3 region has 16 residues. The CDR3 nucleotides read TGTGCCAGCAGCCCTACTACAGGAATTGGTACAGATACGCAGTATTTT. As protein: CASSPTTGIGTDTQYF.

The chain links TRBV2 to TRBJ2-2; TRBD2 agrees at 8 bases. Trimming at V came to 11 bases and at J to 2 bases, leaving 13 bases not matched to a gene. The germline V gene encodes CDR1 SNHLY and CDR2 FYNNEI. The CDR3 extends over 16 amino acids. The CDR3 DNA reads TGTGCCGGGGGCGGGTTAGCGGGATATAACACCGGGGAGCTGTTTTTT. Amino acid sequence: CAGGGLAGYNTGELFF.

V gene TRBV30 combines with J gene TRBJ1-2; 8 bases match TRBD1. Germline trimming cut 4 bases from V and 5 bases from J; bases unmatched to any gene: 12. The CDR3 has 15 residues. From germline, CDR1 is GTSNPN and CDR2 SVGIG (reference sequence). DNA of the CDR3: TGTGCCTGGACTAAAGGACAGGGAGGGAGTTATGGCTACACCTTC. Translated, it gives CAWTKGQGGSYGYTF.

This clone was counted once. CDR3 DNA sequence: TGCAGCGTCCAGGGGGAATGGGGCACAGATACGCAGTATTTT. It codes for CSVQGEWGTDTQYF. The J gene is TRBJ2-3, the V gene TRBV29-1; 7 bases are shared with TRBD1. The germline V gene has CDR1 SQVTM and CDR2 ANQGSEA. The CDR3 spans 14 residues. V gave up 6 bases and J gave up 1 base; unmatched junction bases: 7.

The gene calls are TRBV5-1 and TRBJ2-1, with 12 bases matching TRBD2. CDR3 length equals 17 residues. The germline V gene encodes CDR1 SGHRS and CDR2 YFSETQ. With 3 bases clipped from V and 3 bases from J, the junction kept 7 bases outside the gene matches. CDR3 DNA sequence: TGCGCCAGCAGCTCCGAGCCGGGACTAGCGGGCTACAATGAGCAGTTCTTC. This sequence encodes CASSSEPGLAGYNEQFF.